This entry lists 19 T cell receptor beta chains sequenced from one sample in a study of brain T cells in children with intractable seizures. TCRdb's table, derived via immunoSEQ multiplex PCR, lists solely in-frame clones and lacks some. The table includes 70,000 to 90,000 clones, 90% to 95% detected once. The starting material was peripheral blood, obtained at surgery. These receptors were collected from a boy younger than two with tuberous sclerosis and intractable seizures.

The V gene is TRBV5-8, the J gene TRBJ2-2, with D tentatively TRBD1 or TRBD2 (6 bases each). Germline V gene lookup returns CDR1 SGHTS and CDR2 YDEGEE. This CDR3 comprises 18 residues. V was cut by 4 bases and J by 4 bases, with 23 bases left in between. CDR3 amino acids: CASSLGAQGGWATGELFF. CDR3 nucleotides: TGTGCCAGCAGCCTGGGGGCCCAGGGAGGTTGGGCCACCGGGGAGCTGTTTTTT.

CDR3 region: CASSLQTTNTEAFF. CDR3 DNA sequence: TGCGCCAGCAGTCTACAGACAACGAACACTGAAGCTTTCTTT. This sequence joins TRBV5-1 and TRBJ1-1, with D unresolved. This CDR3 region has 14 residues. Germline V gene sequence: CDR1 SGHRS, CDR2 YFSETQ. Trimming shortened V by 5 bases and J by 1 base, and 12 bases separated the two germline ends.

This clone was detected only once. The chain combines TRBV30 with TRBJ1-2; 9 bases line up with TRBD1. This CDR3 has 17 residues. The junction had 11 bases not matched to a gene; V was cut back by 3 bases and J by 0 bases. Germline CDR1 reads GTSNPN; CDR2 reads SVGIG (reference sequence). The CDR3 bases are TGTGCCTGGAGAGGGTCATTCCGGGACAGGGCTAACTATGGCTACACCTTC. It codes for CAWRGSFRDRANYGYTF.

CDR3 sequence: CAGDPLAGHNEQFF. In nucleotides, the CDR3 is TGCGCCGGCGACCCACTAGCGGGACACAATGAGCAGTTCTTC. The V call is TRBV10-1, the J call TRBJ2-1; 10 nucleotides line up with TRBD2. Germline V gene lookup returns CDR1 WNHNN and CDR2 SYGVQD (reference sequence). The CDR3 sequence is 14 residues long. V trimming: 11 bases; J trimming: 5 bases; junction bases outside the gene matches: 9.

Written as DNA, the CDR3 is TGTGCCAGCAGCAAGGGAACAGGGGGTTGGGTCACCGGGGAGCTGTTTTTT. Encoded protein: CASSKGTGGWVTGELFF. This rearrangement joins TRBV5-5 to TRBJ2-2; TRBD1 matches at 8 bases. Per germline, CDR1 SGHKS and CDR2 YYEKEE (reference sequence). The CDR3 loop spans 17 amino acids. Trimming at V came to 4 bases and at J to 4 bases, leaving 12 bases not matched to a gene.

The CDR3 nucleotides read TGTGCCAGTGGACAGGGGCACTATGGCTACACCTTC. Translation gives CASGQGHYGYTF. The chain couples TRBV6-5 to TRBJ1-2, with 9 bases identical to TRBD1. Trimming cost V 9 bases and J 3 bases; bases outside gene matches: 2. Germline V CDR1 and CDR2: MNHEY, SVGAGI. The CDR3 is 12 residues long.

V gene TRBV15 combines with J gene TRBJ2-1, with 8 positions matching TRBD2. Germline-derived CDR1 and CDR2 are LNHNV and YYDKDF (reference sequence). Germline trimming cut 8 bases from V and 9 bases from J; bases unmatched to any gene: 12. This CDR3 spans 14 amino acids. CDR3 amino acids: CATRRSGREGEQFF. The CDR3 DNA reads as TGTGCCACCCGACGAAGCGGGAGAGAAGGTGAGCAGTTCTTC.

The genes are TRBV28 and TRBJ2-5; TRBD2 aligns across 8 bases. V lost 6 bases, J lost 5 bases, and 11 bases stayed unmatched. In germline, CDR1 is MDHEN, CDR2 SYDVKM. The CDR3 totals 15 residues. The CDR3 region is CASRPVGGVGETQYF. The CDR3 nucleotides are TGTGCCAGCAGGCCCGTCGGGGGGGTTGGGGAGACCCAGTACTTC.

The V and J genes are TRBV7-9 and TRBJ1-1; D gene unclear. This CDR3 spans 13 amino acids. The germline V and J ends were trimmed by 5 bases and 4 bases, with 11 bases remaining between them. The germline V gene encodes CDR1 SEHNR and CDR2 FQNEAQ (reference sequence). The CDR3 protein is CASSAAGATEAFF. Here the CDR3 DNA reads TGTGCCAGCAGCGCCGCCGGAGCCACTGAAGCTTTCTTT.

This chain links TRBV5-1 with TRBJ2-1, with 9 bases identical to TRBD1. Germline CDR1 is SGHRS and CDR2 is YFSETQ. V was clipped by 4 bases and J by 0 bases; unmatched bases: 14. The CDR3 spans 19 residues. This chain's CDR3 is CASSIPTGTGIPSYNEQFF. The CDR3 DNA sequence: TGCGCCAGCAGCATCCCTACCGGGACAGGGATCCCCTCCTACAATGAGCAGTTCTTC.

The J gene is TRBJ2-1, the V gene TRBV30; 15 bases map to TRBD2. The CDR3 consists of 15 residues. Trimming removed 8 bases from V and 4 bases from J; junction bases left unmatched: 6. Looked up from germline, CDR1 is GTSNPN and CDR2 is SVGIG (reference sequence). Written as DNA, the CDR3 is TGTGCCCGCCGGACTAGCGGGGGGGCGTACAATGAGCAGTTCTTC. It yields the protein CARRTSGGAYNEQFF.

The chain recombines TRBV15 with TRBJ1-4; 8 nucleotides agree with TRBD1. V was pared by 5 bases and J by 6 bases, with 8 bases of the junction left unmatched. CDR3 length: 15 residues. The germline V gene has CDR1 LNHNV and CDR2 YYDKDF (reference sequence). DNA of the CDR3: TGTGCCACCAGCGGCCGGGACAGGACCGATGAAAAACTGTTTTTT. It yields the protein CATSGRDRTDEKLFF.

CDR3 sequence reads: CASNRAQETQYF. The CDR3 region has the DNA TGTGCCAGCAACAGGGCGCAAGAGACCCAGTACTTC. The chain has TRBV28 and TRBJ2-5, with D perhaps TRBD1 (6 bases). Germline V CDR1 and CDR2: MDHEN, SYDVKM. The CDR3 runs to 12 residues. Trimming cost V 7 bases and J 2 bases, with 8 bases left between them.

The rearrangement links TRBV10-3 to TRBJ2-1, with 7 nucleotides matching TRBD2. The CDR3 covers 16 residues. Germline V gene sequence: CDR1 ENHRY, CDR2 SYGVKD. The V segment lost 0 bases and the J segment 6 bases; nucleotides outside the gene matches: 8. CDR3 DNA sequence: TGTGCCATCAGTGAGTCCGCGGGAGCAGTTACCAATGAGCAGTTCTTC. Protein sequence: CAISESAGAVTNEQFF.

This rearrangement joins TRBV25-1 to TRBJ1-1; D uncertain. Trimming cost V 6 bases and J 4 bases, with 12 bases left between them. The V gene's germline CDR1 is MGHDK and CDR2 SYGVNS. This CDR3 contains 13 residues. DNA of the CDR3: TGTGCCAGCAGCCCAGCTCTGAGCACTGAAGCTTTCTTT. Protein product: CASSPALSTEAFF.

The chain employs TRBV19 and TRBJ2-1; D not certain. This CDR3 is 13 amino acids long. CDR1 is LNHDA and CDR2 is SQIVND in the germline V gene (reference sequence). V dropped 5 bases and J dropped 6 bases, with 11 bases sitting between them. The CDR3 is CASSVPSGNEQFF. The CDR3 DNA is TGTGCCAGTAGTGTCCCTTCCGGCAATGAGCAGTTCTTC. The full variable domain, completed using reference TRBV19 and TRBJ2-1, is DGGITQSPKYLFRKEGQNVTLSCEQNLNHDAMYWYRQDPGQGLRLIYYSQIVNDFQKGDIAEGYSVSREKKESFPLTVTSAQKNPTAFYLCASSVPSGNEQFFGPGTRLTVL.

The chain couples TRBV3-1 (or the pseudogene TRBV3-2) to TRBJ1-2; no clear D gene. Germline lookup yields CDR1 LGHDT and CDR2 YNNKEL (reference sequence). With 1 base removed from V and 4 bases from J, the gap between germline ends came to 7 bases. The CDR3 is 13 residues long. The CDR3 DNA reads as TGTGCCAGCAGCCAAGGTCAGGTCTATGGCTACACCTTC. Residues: CASSQGQVYGYTF.

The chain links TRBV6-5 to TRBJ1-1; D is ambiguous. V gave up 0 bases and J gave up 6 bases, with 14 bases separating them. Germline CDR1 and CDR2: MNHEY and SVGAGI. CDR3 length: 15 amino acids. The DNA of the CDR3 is TGTGCCAGCAGTTACTCGGACCCCGGCGGAGCTGAAGCTTTCTTT. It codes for CASSYSDPGGAEAFF.

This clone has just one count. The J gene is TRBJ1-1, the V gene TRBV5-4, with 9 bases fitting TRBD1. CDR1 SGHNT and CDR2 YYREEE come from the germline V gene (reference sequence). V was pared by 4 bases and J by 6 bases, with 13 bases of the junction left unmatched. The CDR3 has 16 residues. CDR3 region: CASSPSVPGQGAEAFF. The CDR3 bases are TGTGCCAGCAGCCCATCAGTCCCGGGACAGGGCGCTGAAGCTTTCTTT.